The 23 T cell receptor beta chains listed next were all sequenced from one sample in a study of metastatic and nonmetastatic thyroid tumors. TCRdb recomputed clones from the PCR reads via MiXCR. The sample has 20,000 to 25,000 clones; roughly 11% are singletons. Thyroid surgery was performed in patients who had received no treatment beforehand. Source material: blood. Every receptor here comes from a female donor with papillary thyroid cancer or a benign thyroid nodule (not recorded which). Some clones in this sample may be carry-over from other donors' samples.

Points on this clone: This may stem from a read error, because a much larger clone lies one nucleotide away. The chain uses TRBV29-1 and TRBJ2-5; TRBD2 agrees at 8 bases. Germline V gives CDR1 SQVTM, CDR2 ANQGSEA. The junction had 7 bases not matched to a gene; V was cut back by 4 bases and J by 3 bases. The CDR3 length is 14 residues. The CDR3 reads CSVGIAGNKETQYF. The CDR3 DNA reads as TGCAGCGTTGGAATAGCGGGGAACAAAGAGACCCAGTACTTC.

At least ten counts were recorded for this clone. The chain employs TRBV19 and TRBJ1-5, with D hard to call. The CDR3 contains 16 residues. V gave up 2 bases and J gave up 3 bases, with 14 bases separating them. The V gene's germline CDR1 is LNHDA and CDR2 SQIVND (reference sequence). The CDR3 sequence: CASSIRNTNYNQPQHF. CDR3 coding DNA: TGTGCCAGTAGTATACGTAACACCAACTACAATCAGCCCCAGCATTTT. Full variable domain (outside the CDR3, taken from reference TRBV19 and TRBJ1-5): DGGITQSPKYLFRKEGQNVTLSCEQNLNHDAMYWYRQDPGQGLRLIYYSQIVNDFQKGDIAEGYSVSREKKESFPLTVTSAQKNPTAFYLCASSIRNTNYNQPQHFGDGTRLSIL.

This clone has a count of ten or more. CDR3 residues: CSARAPQGARSYNEQFF. The CDR3 DNA reads as TGCAGTGCTAGAGCTCCCCAGGGGGCGCGTTCCTACAATGAGCAGTTCTTC. J is TRBJ2-1 and V is TRBV20-1; 8 bases match TRBD1. V lost 1 base, J lost 1 base, and 9 bases stayed unmatched. Germline CDR1 reads DFQATT; CDR2 reads SNEGSKA (reference sequence). The CDR3 runs 17 residues.

The sample holds many counts of this clone. At one end, the junction sequence differs from germline, possibly due to a read error. Within the sample, other DNA sequences also encode this same CDR3. This chain links TRBV15 with TRBJ2-7; 10 bases agree with TRBD2. The germline V gene encodes CDR1 LNHNV and CDR2 YYDKDF (reference sequence). The CDR3 loop spans 18 amino acids. The CDR3 nucleotides are TGTGCCACTAGCAGAGCTCTACCCGGGACTAGCGTTTCCTACGAGCAGTACTTC. Translating gives CATSRALPGTSVSYEQYF.

This clone was counted many times. The chain is built from TRBV7-6 and TRBJ2-7, with D uncertain. The CDR3 sequence is 15 residues long. V lost 1 base, J lost 4 bases, and 14 bases lay in between. Germline V lookup: CDR1 SGHVS, CDR2 FNYEAQ. The CDR3: CASSLDLTPLYEQYF. CDR3 DNA sequence: TGTGCCAGCAGCTTAGACCTGACTCCCCTGTACGAGCAGTACTTC.

This clone is medium-sized (0.01 to 0.1%) within its sample. The chain joins TRBV28 to TRBJ1-5, with TRBD1 matching over 8 bases. The CDR3 extends over 14 amino acids. The V gene's germline CDR1 is MDHEN and CDR2 SYDVKM. Trimming cost V 2 bases and J 5 bases; bases outside gene matches: 2. The CDR3 protein is CASSLTGGDQPQHF. In nucleotides, the CDR3 is TGTGCCAGCAGTTTAACAGGGGGGGATCAGCCCCAGCATTTT.

Ten or more counts support this clone. The chain uses TRBV5-5 and TRBJ1-4; maybe TRBD1 (6 bases). Germline V gives CDR1 SGHKS, CDR2 YYEKEE (reference sequence). CDR3 length equals 15 residues. Trimming pared 2 bases from V and 5 bases from J, leaving 13 bases between. The CDR3, as DNA: TGTGCCAGCAGCTTTGATCAGGGGTCAAATGAAAAACTGTTTTTT. Amino acids: CASSFDQGSNEKLFF.

This clone was found many times. The same CDR3 also results from other DNA sequences found in this sample. The CDR3 coding sequence is TGTGCCAGCAGCGTAGAAGCGTCTGGGGCCAACGTCCTGACTTTC. It translates to CASSVEASGANVLTF. This chain connects TRBV9 to TRBJ2-6; D unclear. CDR1 and CDR2 from the germline V gene are SGDLS and YYNGEE. Trimming removed 0 bases from V and 1 base from J, with 5 bases in between. This CDR3 spans 15 amino acids.

This clone was detected many times. J is TRBJ1-4 and V is TRBV11-2; D might be TRBD1 (5 bases). Germline V gives CDR1 SGHAT, CDR2 FQNNGV. There are 15 residues in the CDR3. V lost 4 bases and J 4 bases, leaving 13 bases between the germline ends. DNA of the CDR3: TGTGCCAGCAGCTGGACACCTCACCTTAATGAAAAACTGTTTTTT. It translates to CASSWTPHLNEKLFF.

This clone came up many times. The chain joins TRBV7-6 to TRBJ2-2; perhaps TRBD2 as D (7 bases). Deletions cut 5 bases from V and 5 bases from J, with 21 bases between. The CDR3 runs 17 residues. The germline gives CDR1 SGHVS, CDR2 FNYEAQ. CDR3 sequence (DNA): TGTGCCAGCAGCCCCCTAGGGGGAGGGGTGAGGACCGGGGAGCTGTTTTTT. It codes for CASSPLGGGVRTGELFF.

Concerning this clone: A much larger clone lies a single base off, so this may be a read error. This rearrangement joins TRBV3-1 to TRBJ2-3; D tentatively reads TRBD1 or TRBD2 (5 bases each). Germline values: CDR1 LGHDT, CDR2 YNNKEL (reference sequence). This CDR3 region has 14 residues. V was clipped by 4 bases and J by 7 bases, with 15 bases between them. Here the CDR3 reads CASSPRDLLNTQYF. The CDR3 nucleotides are TGTGCCAGCAGCCCCCGGGACCTGTTAAATACGCAGTATTTT.

In this sample, this clone turned up many times. The gene calls are TRBV2 and TRBJ2-2; 8 nucleotides match TRBD2. Unmatched junction bases numbered 5, after V lost 6 bases and J lost 5 bases. The CDR3 runs to 14 residues. CDR1 and CDR2 (germline): SNHLY, FYNNEI. CDR3 amino acids: CASSVSGTTGELFF. The CDR3 DNA follows: TGTGCCAGCAGCGTTAGCGGGACTACCGGGGAGCTGTTTTTT.

The sample holds many counts of this clone. The rearrangement links TRBV6-1 to TRBJ2-1, with 12 bases that match TRBD2. The germline V gene has CDR1 MNHNS and CDR2 SASEGT. The CDR3 extends over 15 amino acids. J was trimmed by 7 bases and V by 7 bases; bases with no gene match: 8. Here the CDR3 DNA reads TGTGCCAGCACGCCACTAGCGGGAGGCGGGAATGAGCAGTTCTTC. Protein sequence: CASTPLAGGGNEQFF.

This clone was observed at least ten times. The genes are TRBV24-1 and TRBJ1-3, with D unresolved. Trimming took off 2 bases at V and 1 base at J, with 8 bases between the two ends. Germline CDR1 KGHDR, CDR2 SFDVKD. The CDR3 covers 15 residues. The CDR3 is CATSDSGISGNTIYF. The CDR3 nucleotides are TGTGCCACCAGTGATTCCGGGATTTCTGGAAACACCATATATTTT.

The chain uses TRBV28 and TRBJ2-7; 12 nucleotides line up with TRBD2. V gave up 6 bases and J gave up 5 bases; unmatched junction bases: 11. The CDR3 loop spans 16 amino acids. From germline, CDR1 is MDHEN and CDR2 SYDVKM. In DNA form, the CDR3 reads TGTGCCAGCAGCGTAGGAGCACGGACTAGCGGGAACGAGCAGTACTTC. Translated, it gives CASSVGARTSGNEQYF.

The chain recombines TRBV3-1 with TRBJ2-5; 12 bases fit TRBD2. This CDR3 region has 15 residues. V shed 1 base and J 9 bases; nucleotides not matched to a gene: 6. Germline V lookup: CDR1 LGHDT, CDR2 YNNKEL (reference sequence). The CDR3 DNA follows: TGTGCCAGCAGCCAAGCTAGCGGGAGGGCCTCGTCCCAGTACTTC. As protein: CASSQASGRASSQYF.

This clone was seen many times. The V and J genes are TRBV7-2 and TRBJ1-3, with a tentative D call TRBD1 (5 bases). Germline V lookup: CDR1 SGHTA, CDR2 FQGNSA. The CDR3 runs 14 residues. Trimming took off 1 base at V and 8 bases at J, with 12 bases between the two ends. The CDR3 region is CASSLGPGQDTIYF. CDR3 in DNA: TGTGCCAGCAGCTTAGGGCCAGGGCAAGACACCATATATTTT.

By sample share, this clone is medium-sized. The chain combines TRBV28 with TRBJ2-7; D call uncertain. Germline-derived CDR1 and CDR2 are MDHEN and SYDVKM. The CDR3 runs to 15 residues. V dropped 1 base and J dropped 7 bases, with 17 bases sitting between them. The DNA of the CDR3 is TGTGCCAGCAGTTTATTGTGGGGTCAGCTGAGTGAGCAGTACTTC. As protein: CASSLLWGQLSEQYF.

This clone has ten or more counts. The rearrangement links TRBV15 to TRBJ2-2; possibly TRBD1 for D (6 bases). Germline V gene data show CDR1 as LNHNV and CDR2 as YYDKDF (reference sequence). Between the trimmed V and J ends, which lost 3 bases and 5 bases, there was a span of 7 bases. There are 13 residues in the CDR3. DNA of the CDR3: TGTGCCACCAGCAGCCAGGGGACCGGGGAGCTGTTTTTT. Translating gives CATSSQGTGELFF. The variable domain in full, completed from reference TRBV15 and TRBJ2-2, reads DAMVIQNPRYQVTQFGKPVTLSCSQTLNHNVMYWYQQKSSQAPKLLFHYYDKDFNNEADTPDNFQSRRPNTSFCFLDIRSPGLGDTAMYLCATSSQGTGELFFGEGSRLTVL.

This clone was found many times. Different DNA sequences within this sample yield the same CDR3. The CDR3 DNA sequence: TGTGCCAGTACTCCAATGGGGGCGCATAATTCACCCCTCCACTTT. It translates to CASTPMGAHNSPLHF. This chain uses TRBV19 with TRBJ1-6, with D possibly matching TRBD1 (6 bases). From germline, CDR1 is LNHDA and CDR2 SQIVND (reference sequence). V lost 7 bases to trimming and J lost 5 bases, with 15 bases between them. The CDR3 covers 15 residues.

In its sample, this clone was seen many times. Just one base apart from a much larger clone, this may be a read error. The same CDR3 also results from other DNA sequences found in this sample. J is TRBJ2-1 and V is TRBV12-3 or TRBV12-4, with D unresolved. The V end lost 0 bases, the J end lost 6 bases, and 9 bases lay between the germline ends. There are 14 residues in the CDR3. For the CDR3, the DNA is TGTGCCAGCAGTTTAGCCGGGCCCTGCAATGAGCAGTTCTTC. It encodes CASSLAGPCNEQFF.

A note on this clone: At one end, the junction sequence differs from germline, possibly due to a read error. This sequence joins TRBV28 and TRBJ2-3, with D unresolved. The CDR3 spans 15 residues. Germline CDR1 is MDHEN and CDR2 is SYDVKM. The CDR3 sequence is CASSSYARSTYTQYF. The DNA of the CDR3 is TGTGCCAGCAGTAGCTATGCCCGGAGCACATATACGCAATATTTT.

This clone was observed at least ten times. The chain uses TRBV4-1 and TRBJ2-3; no firm D call. The V gene lost 1 base and the J gene lost 0 bases, with 14 bases spanning the gap. Germline CDR1 MGHRA, CDR2 YSYEKL. The CDR3 is 17 residues long. CDR3 sequence (DNA): TGCGCCAGCAGCCAAGGGCCACTTCGCATTAGCACAGATACGCAGTATTTT. Translated: CASSQGPLRISTDTQYF.